Listed here is a single T cell receptor beta chain. Its antigen is currently unknown. Compared with germline, one end of the junction differs, possibly owing to a read error. Profiling relied on immunoSEQ multiplex PCR, and the TCRdb table lists in-frame clones only, not all of them. This sample has about 8,000 clones; around 97% occur once, and the top ten carry less than 0.25%. This CDR3 comprises 12 residues. Germline CDR1 is SGHRS and CDR2 is YFSETQ. The sample is drawn from a study of graft-versus-host responses after intestinal transplantation. General study points: Early after transplant, HvG declines were associated with peak levels of circulating GvH clones. GvH clonotypes were identified within recipient marrow, with a subset emerging first in ileum or blood.

Sequencing used PBMCs, obtained 23 days after intestinal transplant. This TCR came from a human patient who received an intestinal transplant, so some T cells may come from the graft donor. The rearrangement uses TRBV5-1 and TRBJ2-5; 9 positions agree with TRBD1. DNA of the CDR3: TGCGCCAGCAGCCTTGAGGGGGACAGGGTGAACTTC. This gives the protein CASSLEGDRVNF.